Listed here are 27 T cell receptor beta chains from one sample, sequenced in a study of T cells in localized non-small cell lung cancer. Sequenced by immunoSEQ multiplex PCR; TCRdb stores in-frame clones only, minus some. The sample includes approximately 41,000 clones, 70% to 90% of them seen just once. This material consisted of peripheral blood mononuclear cells, taken before any cancer treatment. The receptors stem from a male donor at least 60 years old with stage II lung adenocarcinoma.

This clone has a handful of counts. The rearrangement joins TRBV2 to TRBJ2-5; possibly TRBD2 for D (6 bases). Per the germline V gene, CDR1 is SNHLY and CDR2 is FYNNEI. This CDR3 is built from 16 residues. V lost 4 bases, J lost 2 bases, and 17 bases lay in between. The CDR3 sequence: CASSAGLRSGQETQYF. For the CDR3, the DNA is TGTGCCAGCAGTGCCGGACTAAGGAGTGGGCAAGAGACCCAGTACTTC.

The chain combines TRBV5-4 with TRBJ1-2; the match to TRBD1 covers 7 bases. With 5 bases clipped from V and 8 bases from J, the junction kept 6 bases outside the gene matches. In germline, CDR1 is SGHNT, CDR2 YYREEE (reference sequence). The CDR3 extends over 12 amino acids. The DNA for the CDR3 is TGTGCCAGCAGGCGACAGGGAAGAGGCTACACCTTC. The encoded protein is CASRRQGRGYTF.

The chain has TRBV28 and TRBJ2-7; 8 bases are a match to TRBD1. CDR1 and CDR2 from the germline V gene are MDHEN and SYDVKM. The ends lost 6 bases at V and 5 bases at J; junction bases unmatched: 15. CDR3 length equals 16 residues. CDR3 amino acids: CASRLYQGTGSDEQYF. The CDR3 bases are TGTGCCAGCAGACTTTACCAAGGGACAGGATCAGACGAGCAGTACTTC. Based on the CDR3 plus reference TRBV28 and TRBJ2-7, the full variable domain is DVKVTQSSRYLVKRTGEKVFLECVQDMDHENMFWYRQDPGLGLRLIYFSYDVKMKEKGDIPEGYSVSREKKERFSLILESASTNQTSMYLCASRLYQGTGSDEQYFGPGTRLTVT.

The chain uses TRBV5-1 and TRBJ1-5; no clear D. Trimming cost V 3 bases and J 4 bases, with 8 bases left between them. The CDR3 spans 13 residues. Germline V gene sequence: CDR1 SGHRS, CDR2 YFSETQ. The chain's CDR3 is CASSSGANQPQHF. CDR3 DNA sequence: TGCGCCAGCAGCTCGGGAGCGAATCAGCCCCAGCATTTT.

The chain links TRBV7-2 to TRBJ1-3; D unclear. This CDR3 contains 15 residues. Trimming cost V 1 base and J 3 bases, with 10 bases left between them. Germline V gives CDR1 SGHTA, CDR2 FQGNSA. The CDR3 is CASSLVAASGNTIYF. The CDR3 DNA sequence: TGTGCCAGCAGCTTAGTGGCAGCAAGTGGAAACACCATATATTTT. Looking up the rest from reference TRBV7-2 and TRBJ1-3 gives the full variable domain: GAGVSQSPSNKVTEKGKDVELRCDPISGHTALYWYRQSLGQGLEFLIYFQGNSAPDKSGLPSDRFSAERTGGSVSTLTIQRTQQEDSAVYLCASSLVAASGNTIYFGEGSWLTVV.

V is TRBV7-8 and J is TRBJ2-7, with TRBD2 identical over 10 bases. This CDR3 region has 13 residues. Germline CDR1 SGHVS, CDR2 FQNEAQ. After removal of 7 bases from V and 3 bases from J, the junction contained 3 bases not matched to a gene. The CDR3 coding sequence is TGTGCCAGCACCCGACTAGCGGGCTACGAGCAGTACTTC. Its protein is CASTRLAGYEQYF.

In this sample, this clone turned up a few times. The chain has TRBV30 and TRBJ1-3; D possibly corresponds to TRBD1 (6 bases). Germline V gene data show CDR1 as GTSNPN and CDR2 as SVGIG (reference sequence). The CDR3 totals 13 residues. V was cut by 7 bases and J by 3 bases, with 13 bases left in between. CDR3 nucleotide sequence: TGTGCCTACCAGGGGTTTAGTGGAAACACCATATATTTT. As protein: CAYQGFSGNTIYF. The whole variable domain, filled in from reference TRBV30 and TRBJ1-3, reads SQTIHQWPATLVQPVGSPLSLECTVEGTSNPNLYWYRQAAGRGLQLLFYSVGIGQISSEVPQNLSASRPQDRQFILSSKKLLLSDSGFYLCAYQGFSGNTIYFGEGSWLTVV.

This clone was counted only a few times. The rearrangement joins TRBV23-1 to TRBJ2-1; D is possibly TRBD1 or TRBD2 (5 bases each). TRBV23-1 is known as an ORF, though its function is uncertain. V shed 2 bases and J shed 3 bases, with 11 bases lying between them. This CDR3 is 15 amino acids long. The CDR3: CASSQPGAVYNEQFF. Here the CDR3 DNA reads TGCGCCAGCAGTCAACCCGGGGCGGTCTACAATGAGCAGTTCTTC.

CDR3 bases: TGTGCCAGCAGTTCCCAGGGGGCGATTCAGCCCCAGCATTTT. Residues: CASSSQGAIQPQHF. The chain recombines TRBV28 with TRBJ1-5, with 8 nucleotides matching TRBD1. The J segment lost 6 bases and the V segment lost 4 bases, leaving 5 bases of the junction unmatched. The CDR3 loop spans 14 amino acids. Germline V gene sequence: CDR1 MDHEN, CDR2 SYDVKM. The full variable domain, completed using reference TRBV28 and TRBJ1-5, is DVKVTQSSRYLVKRTGEKVFLECVQDMDHENMFWYRQDPGLGLRLIYFSYDVKMKEKGDIPEGYSVSREKKERFSLILESASTNQTSMYLCASSSQGAIQPQHFGDGTRLSIL.

The chain employs TRBV18 and TRBJ1-6; no definite D call. CDR3 size: 15 residues. Germline lookup yields CDR1 KGHSH and CDR2 LQKENI. The V and J ends lost 4 bases and 6 bases respectively, with 13 bases between them. The CDR3 region is CASSLSGPINSPLHF. The CDR3 region has the DNA TGTGCCAGCTCACTGTCTGGACCGATTAATTCACCCCTCCACTTT. The full variable domain, in which reference TRBV18 and TRBJ1-6 provide the parts outside the CDR3, is NAGVMQNPRHLVRRRGQEARLRCSPMKGHSHVYWYRQLPEEGLKFMVYLQKENIIDESGMPKERFSAEFPKEGPSILRIQQVVRGDSAAYFCASSLSGPINSPLHFGNGTRLTVT.

The chain employs TRBV5-1 and TRBJ2-5; D is unclear. V lost 4 bases, J lost 5 bases, and 21 bases lay in between. CDR1 is SGHRS and CDR2 is YFSETQ in the germline V gene. CDR3 length: 16 residues. DNA of the CDR3: TGCGCCAGCAGCCGTGGGCAGGTGGGGATGAAGGAGACCCAGTACTTC. Translated, it gives CASSRGQVGMKETQYF.

The rearrangement uses TRBV25-1 and TRBJ2-1, with D perhaps TRBD1 or TRBD2 (5 bases each). This CDR3 is built from 13 residues. V was pared by 8 bases and J by 9 bases, with 17 bases between. The germline gives CDR1 MGHDK, CDR2 SYGVNS. CDR3 in amino acids: CASGPTTGREQFF. The CDR3 nucleotides are TGTGCCAGCGGACCGACTACAGGTCGTGAGCAGTTCTTC.

V usage is TRBV5-6 and J usage is TRBJ1-2; D possibly corresponds to TRBD1 (5 bases). Per germline, CDR1 SGHDT and CDR2 YYEEEE. The CDR3 has 13 residues. The V gene lost 4 bases and the J gene lost 4 bases, with 11 bases spanning the gap. This chain's CDR3 is CASSLDRTYGYTF. CDR3 nucleotide sequence: TGTGCCAGCAGCCTCGACAGAACCTATGGCTACACCTTC.

This chain joins TRBV7-2 and TRBJ1-2, with a weak D call TRBD1 (5 bases). CDR3 length equals 15 residues. V shed 0 bases and J shed 7 bases, with 15 bases lying between them. Per germline, CDR1 SGHTA and CDR2 FQGNSA. The CDR3 is CASSLAQEGRGGYTF. The CDR3 DNA reads TGTGCCAGCAGCTTAGCGCAAGAGGGGAGAGGTGGCTACACCTTC.

This chain joins TRBV10-1 and TRBJ1-2; D unclear. CDR3 size: 13 residues. The V gene lost 6 bases and the J gene lost 4 bases, with 12 bases spanning the gap. From germline, CDR1 is WNHNN and CDR2 SYGVQD (reference sequence). The DNA of the CDR3 is TGCGCCAGCAGCGGAGAGGGCGGCTATGGCTACACCTTC. Amino acids: CASSGEGGYGYTF.

The V gene is TRBV5-1, the J gene TRBJ2-3, with D uncertain. The CDR3 has 15 amino acids. V lost 0 bases and J lost 1, with 9 bases in between. CDR1 and CDR2 (germline): SGHRS, YFSETQ. CDR3 nucleotide sequence: TGCGCCAGCAGCTTGGTGGGAATTCGCACAGATACGCAGTATTTT. Encoded protein: CASSLVGIRTDTQYF.

By share, this clone counts as medium-sized (0.01 to 0.1%). The rearrangement links TRBV5-1 to TRBJ2-3; D gene ambiguous. Germline lookup yields CDR1 SGHRS and CDR2 YFSETQ. Trimming removed 0 bases from V and 4 bases from J, with 9 bases in between. The CDR3 is 14 residues long. CDR3 nucleotides: TGCGCCAGCAGCTTGGAGGGTGGACCAGATACGCAGTATTTT. It translates to CASSLEGGPDTQYF.

This clone came up a few times. This chain connects TRBV28 to TRBJ1-1; D remains unclear. The CDR3 loop spans 12 amino acids. V dropped 5 bases and J dropped 11 bases, with 15 bases sitting between them. Germline values: CDR1 MDHEN, CDR2 SYDVKM. CDR3 residues: CASSPSSTGAFF. As DNA, the CDR3 is TGTGCCAGCAGTCCATCCTCAACGGGGGCTTTCTTT. Full variable domain (remainder filled in from reference TRBV28 and TRBJ1-1): DVKVTQSSRYLVKRTGEKVFLECVQDMDHENMFWYRQDPGLGLRLIYFSYDVKMKEKGDIPEGYSVSREKKERFSLILESASTNQTSMYLCASSPSSTGAFFGQGTRLTVV.

This clone was seen only a few times. The chain combines TRBV5-1 with TRBJ2-7; D may be TRBD1 (6 bases). Germline CDR1 SGHRS, CDR2 YFSETQ. This CDR3 contains 14 residues. Between the trimmed V and J ends, which lost 4 bases and 2 bases, there was a span of 13 bases. CDR3 bases: TGCGCCAGCAGCCAACAGGGACCTACCTACGAGCAGTACTTC. Amino acids: CASSQQGPTYEQYF.

J is TRBJ1-2 and V is TRBV9; D may be TRBD1 (5 bases). Trimming stripped 2 bases from V and 6 bases from J, with 8 bases between. The CDR3 covers 12 residues. CDR1 and CDR2 (germline): SGDLS, YYNGEE. This chain's CDR3 is CASSVGRDGYTF. CDR3 DNA: TGTGCCAGCAGCGTGGGCAGGGATGGCTACACCTTC.

V usage is TRBV18 and J usage is TRBJ2-1, with 14 bases aligning to TRBD2. CDR3 length: 18 amino acids. Germline CDR1 is KGHSH and CDR2 is LQKENI. The V and J ends lost 1 base and 9 bases, in that order; junction bases with no gene match: 11. In DNA form, the CDR3 reads TGTGCCAGCTCACCACTCCCCGGGACTAGCGGGAGAGGCACTGAGCAGTTCTTC. This gives the protein CASSPLPGTSGRGTEQFF.

CDR3 sequence (DNA): TGTGCCAGCAGCTTACGACAGGGGTCACCCTACGAGCAGTACTTC. Translated, it gives CASSLRQGSPYEQYF. V is TRBV11-2 and J is TRBJ2-7; TRBD1 matches 8 bases. This CDR3 has 15 amino acids. Germline V CDR1 and CDR2: SGHAT, FQNNGV. Trimming cost V 2 bases and J 2 bases; bases outside gene matches: 5.

This rearrangement joins TRBV6-5 to TRBJ2-1; no clear D gene. This CDR3 region has 16 residues. Trimming took off 2 bases at V and 0 bases at J, with 11 bases between the two ends. Germline V lookup: CDR1 MNHEY, CDR2 SVGAGI. CDR3 sequence (DNA): TGTGCCAGCAGTTACGGGCACCCGAGCTCCTACAATGAGCAGTTCTTC. Its protein product is CASSYGHPSSYNEQFF.

The rearrangement joins TRBV5-1 to TRBJ1-2; the match to TRBD1 covers 8 bases. V lost 4 bases, J lost 8 bases, and 13 bases stayed unmatched. Per the germline V gene, CDR1 is SGHRS and CDR2 is YFSETQ. This CDR3 comprises 15 residues. CDR3: CASSLDGQGIVGYTF. The CDR3 region has the DNA TGCGCCAGCAGCCTCGACGGACAGGGCATAGTAGGCTACACCTTC.

The rearrangement uses TRBV19 and TRBJ2-1; D call uncertain. V lost 10 bases and J lost 0, with 10 bases in between. The CDR3 consists of 13 residues. Germline V gives CDR1 LNHDA, CDR2 SQIVND (reference sequence). CDR3 sequence: CATEAHSYNEQFF. The CDR3 DNA follows: TGTGCCACCGAGGCGCACTCCTACAATGAGCAGTTCTTC. The entire variable domain, with the rest obtained from reference TRBV19 and TRBJ2-1, is as follows: DGGITQSPKYLFRKEGQNVTLSCEQNLNHDAMYWYRQDPGQGLRLIYYSQIVNDFQKGDIAEGYSVSREKKESFPLTVTSAQKNPTAFYLCATEAHSYNEQFFGPGTRLTVL.

About this clone: Within the sample, other DNA sequences also encode this same CDR3. The rearrangement links TRBV30 to TRBJ2-6; D ambiguous. CDR1 and CDR2 from the germline V gene are GTSNPN and SVGIG (reference sequence). Trimming took 5 bases from V and 1 from J, leaving 9 bases between them. This CDR3 has 14 amino acids. CDR3 loop: CAWGTRSGANVLTF. CDR3 DNA sequence: TGTGCCTGGGGAACCAGATCTGGGGCCAACGTCCTGACTTTC.

This clone has just a few counts. CDR3 residues: CASSSGHPNTEAFF. In nucleotides, the CDR3 is TGTGCCAGTAGTTCGGGACACCCGAACACTGAAGCTTTCTTT. The gene calls are TRBV19 and TRBJ1-1; weak D call: TRBD1 (6 bases). The CDR3 contains 14 residues. Germline-derived CDR1 and CDR2 are LNHDA and SQIVND (reference sequence). V dropped 5 bases and J dropped 1 base, with 11 bases sitting between them.